A selection of T cell receptor beta chains follows, all from one sample in a study of shared clonotypes between healthy human individuals. Here immunoSEQ multiplex PCR was the method, and the copy in TCRdb shows in-frame clones only, minus some. In the table there are some 1.1 million clones, around 77% of which are singletons. The source material was memory CD4+ T cells from PBMCs. The source of these receptors is a man between 18 and 35 years old in good health. Some clones in this sample may be carry-over from other donors' samples. Each CDR3 is given with its conserved first and last residue. The order of the fields is D gene, V gene, J gene, clone size, CDR3 DNA, CDR3 protein. D genes are given only for firm matches. Clone sizes are given selectively: once, few, many, or a class where the clone is expanded.

TRBD1	TRBV6-6	TRBJ2-7	NA	TGTGCCAGCAATAAGAGGACAGGGGGCGACGAGCAGTACTTC	CASNKRTGGDEQYF
NA	TRBV7-8	TRBJ2-1	few	TGTGCCAGCAGCTTCGGACAGTACAATGAGCAGTTCTTC	CASSFGQYNEQFF
NA	TRBV28	TRBJ1-1	NA	TGTGCCAGCAGTTTAGGCGTACGTTTGAACACTGAAGCTTTCTTT	CASSLGVRLNTEAFF
NA	TRBV9	TRBJ1-1	NA	TGTGCCAGCAGCGGTGGGCTTGCTGGGGGAGGGTCTGTGAACACTGAAGCTTTCTTT	CASSGGLAGGGSVNTEAFF
NA	TRBV6-1	TRBJ2-3	NA	TGTGCCAGCAGTTCCCGGTTAGATACGCAGTATTTT	CASSSRLDTQYF
NA	TRBV5-1	TRBJ1-2	NA	TGCGCCAGCAGTCTTCAACAGGGTTTTACCTATGGCTACACCTTC	CASSLQQGFTYGYTF
NA	TRBV7-9	TRBJ2-3	once	TGTGCCAGTTCCCGGGACCGCTTCGATACGCAGTATTTT	CASSRDRFDTQYF
NA	TRBV27	TRBJ2-1	NA	TGTGCCAGCGGCCCATCCGGGTACTCCTACAATGAGCAGTTCTTC	CASGPSGYSYNEQFF
NA	TRBV28	TRBJ1-2	NA	TGTGCCAGCAGTTTCCAGGGCCGGGGCTACACCTTC	CASSFQGRGYTF
TRBD1	TRBV28	TRBJ1-2	few	TGTGCCAGCAGTTTGGACAGGTACGGCTACACCTTC	CASSLDRYGYTF
NA	TRBV6-6	TRBJ1-2	NA	TGTGCCAGTACACTCCGCGACAGAAACTATGGCTACACCTTC	CASTLRDRNYGYTF
NA	TRBV15	TRBJ2-1	NA	TGTGCCACCAGCAGAGGCGGGATCGCGTACAATGAGCAGTTCTTC	CATSRGGIAYNEQFF
NA	TRBV4-1	TRBJ2-5	NA	TGCGCCAGCAGCCAAGACACTATCAGCATGGCCCAGTACTTC	CASSQDTISMAQYF
TRBD1	TRBV30	TRBJ2-2	NA	TGTGCCTGGAATTTCGGACAGGGGGAGGCCGGGGAGCTGTTTTTT	CAWNFGQGEAGELFF
TRBD2	TRBV7-8	TRBJ2-7	NA	TGTGCCAGCAGCCCGGAACTAGCGGCCTCCTACGAGCAGTACTTC	CASSPELAASYEQYF
NA	TRBV6-7	TRBJ2-5	NA	TGTGCCAGCAGTTACAGTCGCAGGGGCCGGGAAGAGACCCAGTACTTC	CASSYSRRGREETQYF
NA	TRBV5-5	TRBJ2-7	NA	TGTGCCAGCAGCTTGGGATTTCGCGGGACAAGTCCGTACGAGCAGTACTTC	CASSLGFRGTSPYEQYF
NA	TRBV5-1	TRBJ2-1	NA	TGCGCCAGCAGTACGAAGACAAACAATGAGCAGTTCTTC	CASSTKTNNEQFF
NA	TRBV30	TRBJ2-2	many	TGTGCCTGGAGTGTCAAGGAGTGGAACACCGGGGAGCTGTTTTTT	CAWSVKEWNTGELFF
TRBD1	TRBV28	TRBJ1-1	few	TGTGCCAGCAGTTTTCGGACAGGGGGATTCCAGAACACTGAAGCTTTCTTT	CASSFRTGGFQNTEAFF
NA	TRBV7-2	TRBJ1-2	many	TGTGCCAGCAGCCCGGGGGGGACATCTAACTATGGCTACACCTTC	CASSPGGTSNYGYTF
NA	TRBV5-1	TRBJ1-4	NA	TGCGCCAGCAGCTTTCAAGGACTCAATGAAAAACTGTTTTTT	CASSFQGLNEKLFF
NA	TRBV19	TRBJ1-2	NA	TGTGCCAGTAGTATCGGTCGACAGGTCTATGGCTACACCTTC	CASSIGRQVYGYTF
NA	TRBV11-2	TRBJ1-4	NA	TGTGCCAGCAGCCTCGACAGCTTTAATGAAAAACTGTTTTTT	CASSLDSFNEKLFF
TRBD1	TRBV10-1	TRBJ2-7	NA	TGCGCCAGCAGTGATCAGGGACAGGGAACAAGCGAGCAGTACTTC	CASSDQGQGTSEQYF
NA	TRBV9	TRBJ1-1	NA	TGTGCCAGCAGCGTAGGGGGGACTGAAGCTTTCTTT	CASSVGGTEAFF
NA	TRBV5-4	TRBJ1-4	few	TGTGCCAGCAGCGCCCGACAGGCTTCAACTAATGAAAAACTGTTTTTT	CASSARQASTNEKLFF
TRBD2	TRBV6-1	TRBJ2-7	NA	TGTGCCAGCAGTGGACTAGCGGGAATGTCCAACGAGCAGTACTTC	CASSGLAGMSNEQYF
NA	TRBV6-1	TRBJ1-1	NA	TGTGCCAGCAGGGAGGCGCGGGGAGCTTTCTTT	CASREARGAFF
NA	TRBV7-2	TRBJ1-5	NA	TGTGCCAGCAGCTTTTTTGGTCAGCCCCAGCATTTT	CASSFFGQPQHF
TRBD1	TRBV2	TRBJ1-2	NA	TGTGCCAGCAGTCTGGGACAGGCCTCAGGCTACACCTTC	CASSLGQASGYTF
NA	TRBV6-5	TRBJ1-1	NA	TGTGCCAGCAGTTACTCCTCGGGGAGTACTGAAGCTTTCTTT	CASSYSSGSTEAFF
TRBD1	TRBV5-1	TRBJ2-2	NA	TGCGCCAGCAGCTTGGCTCAGGGGGCGAACACCGGGGAGCTGTTTTTT	CASSLAQGANTGELFF
NA	TRBV28	TRBJ2-3	NA	TGTGCCAGCACCACCCGGGGCGATACGCAGTATTTT	CASTTRGDTQYF
TRBD1	TRBV6-5	TRBJ1-5	NA	TGTGCCAGCAGTCGACAGGGGACGGCGCCCCAGCATTTT	CASSRQGTAPQHF
NA	TRBV15	TRBJ2-3	NA	TGTGCCACCCGCCCGGGAGAAAAGGATACGCAGTATTTT	CATRPGEKDTQYF
TRBD1	TRBV28	TRBJ2-7	NA	TGTGCCAGCAGTCCGCCCGGACAGGTCTCCTACGAGCAGTACTTC	CASSPPGQVSYEQYF
NA	TRBV7-3	TRBJ2-3	NA	TGTGCCAGCAGCTTCACAGGCAGCACAGATACGCAGTATTTT	CASSFTGSTDTQYF
TRBD1	TRBV30	TRBJ2-4	NA	TGTGCCTGGAGCACTCCGGGACAGGGAGACATTCAGTACTTC	CAWSTPGQGDIQYF
NA	TRBV11-3	TRBJ2-3	NA	TGTGCCAGCAGCTTAGGCGTGGGAGACACAGATACGCAGTATTTT	CASSLGVGDTDTQYF
NA	TRBV10-3	TRBJ1-3	NA	TGTGCCATGTCGGGCGACGGAAACACCATATATTTT	CAMSGDGNTIYF
NA	TRBV4-1	TRBJ2-7	NA	TGCGCCAGCAGCCAAGAAGGCTACCCAGACTACGAGCAGTACTTC	CASSQEGYPDYEQYF
NA	TRBV7-3	TRBJ2-2	NA	TGTGCCAGCAGCTTAGGGCCCGCCAGCGGGGAGCTGTTTTTT	CASSLGPASGELFF
NA	TRBV19	TRBJ1-5	NA	TGTGCCAGTATGAGGAGGGGGGGCCGAAGCAATCAGCCCCAGCATTTT	CASMRRGGRSNQPQHF
TRBD2	TRBV18	TRBJ2-7	NA	TGTGCCAGCTCACCATTAGCGGGAGGTCGAACCTACGAGCAGTACTTC	CASSPLAGGRTYEQYF
NA	TRBV9	TRBJ1-5	NA	TGTGCCAGCAGCGTCTCGGTGGATCAGCCCCAGCATTTT	CASSVSVDQPQHF
NA	TRBV6-6	TRBJ2-2	NA	TGTGCCAGCAGTTACGACGGGGCGAACACCGGGGAGCTGTTTTTT	CASSYDGANTGELFF
TRBD1	TRBV5-4	TRBJ1-4	NA	TGTGCCAGCAGCTACAGGGGGGGCACTGGTGAAAAACTGTTTTTT	CASSYRGGTGEKLFF
NA	TRBV27	TRBJ1-4	NA	TGTGCCAGCAGTTTATACGAGGGGATTAATGAAAAACTGTTTTTT	CASSLYEGINEKLFF
NA	TRBV6-6	TRBJ1-1	NA	TGTGCCAGCAGTTCTGGGATTTTGAACACTGAAGCTTTCTTT	CASSSGILNTEAFF
TRBD2	TRBV9	TRBJ2-1	NA	TGTGCCAGCAGCGTAGTAGCGGGAGTGGGATATGAGCAGTTCTTC	CASSVVAGVGYEQFF
TRBD1	TRBV5-1	TRBJ2-7	NA	TGCGCCAGCAGCGCGGGACAGGGGGCGGGCGAGCAGTACTTC	CASSAGQGAGEQYF
NA	TRBV2	TRBJ1-5	few	TGTGCCAGCAGTGAAATGGGGGCAGATCAGCCCCAGCATTTT	CASSEMGADQPQHF